This T cell receptor (beta chain) was identified during a study of blood T cell repertoires in COVID-19 (dated by TCRdb to about 2020). General notes on the study: Samples from collaborators originated in the United States, Italy and Spain and spanned both the acute and convalescent phases of COVID-19. The repertoires were released in a freely available public database intended as a resource for research on the immune response to SARS-CoV-2. The dataset comprised deeply sampled blood TCRbeta repertoires from subjects exposed to, actively infected with, or recovered from COVID-19. Nearly every sample came with metadata listing a de-identified subject ID, COVID-19 status, age in years and sex. Where HLA class I and class II types were available, the types were taken from metadata supplied by the sample provider, not from assay-based typing. The samples were drawn from the first 160 participants of the ongoing ImmuneRACE study and from 1,200 or so subjects provided by 6 global collaborators. The material from the prospective study consisted of cDNA or gDNA derived from T cells, B-cell-depleted T cells, or PBMCs.

What the study reported, not specific to this receptor: Clinical and demographic metadata were provided uncurated, with the amount varying by source and participant.

CDR1 MGHRA and CDR2 YSYEKL were looked up in the germline V gene. The CDR3 measures 19 amino acids from cysteine to phenylalanine. The read is trimmed to its CDR3 DNA, 57 bases read in frame from base 1. V and J lose 2 bases and 4 bases, and a span of 26 bases separates them. For this clone: Its antigen is currently not known. No clone much larger than this one lies a single base away; base qualities are absent.

The immunoSEQ Assay, a bias-controlled multiplex PCR, was used to amplify TCRbeta CDR3 regions from genomic DNA. As for the authors' bioinformatics: Nucleated cell counts per sample were estimated from amplification of reference gene primers within the assay. Sequence reads were collapsed and filtered to measure the absolute abundance of every unique TCRbeta CDR3 rearrangement. Productive Simpson clonality was computed per sample as the square root of Simpson's diversity index over productive rearrangements. As stored in TCRdb, this immuneACCESS dataset retains in-frame rearrangements with V and J assigned. A fraction of the clones does not appear; measured against another copy, unresolved V genes explain less than half of the discrepancy, and the remainder lacks a known reason. V and J calls and clone size come straight from that table; D and trimming were deduced from the DNA. This sample comprises approximately 260,000 clones, 89% of them detected only once. The top ten hold 3.5% to 5.5% of the sample.

A second Seattle source provided samples from volunteer blood donors who had recovered from COVID-19. Collaborating institutions collected whole blood in K2EDTA tubes following their own protocols. For TCRbeta analysis, collaborators shipped samples in one of three forms: frozen whole blood, isolated PBMCs, or DNA extracted from either of those sample types. The receptor was derived from a woman aged 40 to 50 who had recovered from COVID-19. Sequencing was performed on peripheral blood. This sequence uses TRBV4-1 and TRBJ2-5; TRBD2 is perhaps the D gene, given 5 matching bases. CDR3 loop: CASSQKILRTDWSGETQYF. Here is the DNA: TGCGCCAGCAGCCAAAAAATCCTCCGTACGGACTGGTCGGGAGAGACCCAGTACTTC.